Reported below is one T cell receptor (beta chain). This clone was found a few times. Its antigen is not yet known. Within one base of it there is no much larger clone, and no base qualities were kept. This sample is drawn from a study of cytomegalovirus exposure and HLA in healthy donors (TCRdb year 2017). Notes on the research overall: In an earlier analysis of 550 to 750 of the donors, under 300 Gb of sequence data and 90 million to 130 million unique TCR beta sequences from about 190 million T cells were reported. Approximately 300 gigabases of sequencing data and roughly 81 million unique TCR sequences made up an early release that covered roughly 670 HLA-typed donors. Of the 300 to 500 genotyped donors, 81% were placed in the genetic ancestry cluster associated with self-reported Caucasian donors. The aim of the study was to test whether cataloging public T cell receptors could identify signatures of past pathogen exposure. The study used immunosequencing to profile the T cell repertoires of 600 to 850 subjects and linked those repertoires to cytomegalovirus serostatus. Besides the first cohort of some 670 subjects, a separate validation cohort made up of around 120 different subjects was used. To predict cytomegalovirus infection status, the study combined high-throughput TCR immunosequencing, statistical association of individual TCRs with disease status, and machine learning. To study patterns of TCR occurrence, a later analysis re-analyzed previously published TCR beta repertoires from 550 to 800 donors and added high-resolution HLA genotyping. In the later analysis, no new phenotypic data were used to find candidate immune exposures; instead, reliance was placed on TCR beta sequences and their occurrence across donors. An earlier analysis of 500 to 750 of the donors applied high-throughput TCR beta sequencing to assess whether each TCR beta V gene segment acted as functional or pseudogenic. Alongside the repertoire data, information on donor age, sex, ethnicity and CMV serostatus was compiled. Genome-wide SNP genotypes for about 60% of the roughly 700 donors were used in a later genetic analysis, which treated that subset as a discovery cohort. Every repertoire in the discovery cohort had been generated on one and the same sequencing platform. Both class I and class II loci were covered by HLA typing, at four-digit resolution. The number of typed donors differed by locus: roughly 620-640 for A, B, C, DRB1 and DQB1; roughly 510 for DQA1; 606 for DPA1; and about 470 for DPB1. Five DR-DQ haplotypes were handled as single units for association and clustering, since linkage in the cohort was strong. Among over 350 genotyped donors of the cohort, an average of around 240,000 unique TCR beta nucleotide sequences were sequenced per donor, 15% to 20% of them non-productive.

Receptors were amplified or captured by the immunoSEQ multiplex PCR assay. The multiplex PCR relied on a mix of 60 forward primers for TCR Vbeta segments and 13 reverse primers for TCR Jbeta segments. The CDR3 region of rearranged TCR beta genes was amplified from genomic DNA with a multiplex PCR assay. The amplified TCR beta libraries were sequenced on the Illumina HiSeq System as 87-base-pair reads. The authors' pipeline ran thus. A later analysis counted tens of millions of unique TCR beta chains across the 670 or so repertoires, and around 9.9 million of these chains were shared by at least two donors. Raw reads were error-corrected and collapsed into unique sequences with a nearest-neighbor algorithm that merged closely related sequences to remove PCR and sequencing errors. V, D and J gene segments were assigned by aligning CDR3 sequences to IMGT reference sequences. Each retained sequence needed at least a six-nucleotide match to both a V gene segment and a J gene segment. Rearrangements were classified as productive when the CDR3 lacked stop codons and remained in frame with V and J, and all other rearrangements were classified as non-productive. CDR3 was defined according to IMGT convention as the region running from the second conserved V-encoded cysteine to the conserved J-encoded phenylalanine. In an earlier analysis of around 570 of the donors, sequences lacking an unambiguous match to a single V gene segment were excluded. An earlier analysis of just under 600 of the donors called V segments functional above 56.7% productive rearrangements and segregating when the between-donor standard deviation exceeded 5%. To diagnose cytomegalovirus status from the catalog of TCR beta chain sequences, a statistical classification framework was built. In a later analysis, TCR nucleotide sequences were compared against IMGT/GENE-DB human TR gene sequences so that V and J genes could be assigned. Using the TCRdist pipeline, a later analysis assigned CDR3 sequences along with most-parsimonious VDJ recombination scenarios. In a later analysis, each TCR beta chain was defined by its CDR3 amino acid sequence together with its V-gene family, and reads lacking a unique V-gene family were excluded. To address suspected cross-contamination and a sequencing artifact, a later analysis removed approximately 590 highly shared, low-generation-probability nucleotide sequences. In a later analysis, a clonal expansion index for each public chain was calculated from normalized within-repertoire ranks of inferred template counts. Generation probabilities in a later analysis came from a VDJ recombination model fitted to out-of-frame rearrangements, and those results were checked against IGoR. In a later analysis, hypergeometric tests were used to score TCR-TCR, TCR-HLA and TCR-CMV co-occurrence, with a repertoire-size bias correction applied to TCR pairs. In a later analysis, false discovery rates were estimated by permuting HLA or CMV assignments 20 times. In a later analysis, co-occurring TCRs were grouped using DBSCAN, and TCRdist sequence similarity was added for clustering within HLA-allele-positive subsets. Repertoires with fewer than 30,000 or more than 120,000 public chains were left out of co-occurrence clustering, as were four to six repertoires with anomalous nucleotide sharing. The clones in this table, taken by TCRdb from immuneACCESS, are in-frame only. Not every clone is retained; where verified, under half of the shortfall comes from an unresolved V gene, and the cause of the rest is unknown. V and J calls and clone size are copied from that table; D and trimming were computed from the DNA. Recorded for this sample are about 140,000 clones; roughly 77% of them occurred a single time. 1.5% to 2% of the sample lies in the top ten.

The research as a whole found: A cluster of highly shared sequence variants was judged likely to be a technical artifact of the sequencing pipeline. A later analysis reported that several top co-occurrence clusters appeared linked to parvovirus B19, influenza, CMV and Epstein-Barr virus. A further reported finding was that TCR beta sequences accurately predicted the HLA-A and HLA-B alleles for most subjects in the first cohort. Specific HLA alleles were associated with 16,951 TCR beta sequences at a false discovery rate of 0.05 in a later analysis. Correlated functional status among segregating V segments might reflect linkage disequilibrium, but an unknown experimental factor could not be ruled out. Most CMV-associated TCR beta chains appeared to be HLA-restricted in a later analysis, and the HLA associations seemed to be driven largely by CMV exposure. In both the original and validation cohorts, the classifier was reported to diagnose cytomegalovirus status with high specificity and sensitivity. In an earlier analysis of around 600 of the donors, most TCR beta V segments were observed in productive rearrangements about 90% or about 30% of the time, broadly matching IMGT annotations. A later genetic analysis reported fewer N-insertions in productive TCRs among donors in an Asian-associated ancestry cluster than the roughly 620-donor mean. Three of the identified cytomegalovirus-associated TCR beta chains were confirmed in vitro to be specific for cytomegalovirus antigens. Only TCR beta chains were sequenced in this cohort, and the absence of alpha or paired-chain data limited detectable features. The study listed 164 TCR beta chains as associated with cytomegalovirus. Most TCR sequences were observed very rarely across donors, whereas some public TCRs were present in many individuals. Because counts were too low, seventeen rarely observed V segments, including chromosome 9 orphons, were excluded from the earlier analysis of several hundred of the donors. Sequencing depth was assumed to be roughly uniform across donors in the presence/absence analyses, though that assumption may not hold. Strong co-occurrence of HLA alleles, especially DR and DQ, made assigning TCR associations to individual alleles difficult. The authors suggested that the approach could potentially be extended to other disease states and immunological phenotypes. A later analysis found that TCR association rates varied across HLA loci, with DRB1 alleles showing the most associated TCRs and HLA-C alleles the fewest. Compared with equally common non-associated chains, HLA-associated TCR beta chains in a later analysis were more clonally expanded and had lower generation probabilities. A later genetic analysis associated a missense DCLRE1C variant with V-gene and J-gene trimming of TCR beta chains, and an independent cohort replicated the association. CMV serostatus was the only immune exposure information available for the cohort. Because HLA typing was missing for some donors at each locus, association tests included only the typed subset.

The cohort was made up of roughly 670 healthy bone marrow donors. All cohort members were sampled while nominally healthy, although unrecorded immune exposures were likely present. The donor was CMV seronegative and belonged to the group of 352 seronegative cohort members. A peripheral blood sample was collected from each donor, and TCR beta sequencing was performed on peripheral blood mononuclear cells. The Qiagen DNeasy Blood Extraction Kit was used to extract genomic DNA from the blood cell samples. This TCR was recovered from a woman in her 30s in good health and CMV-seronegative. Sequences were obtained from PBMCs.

The DNA sequence is given as TGTGCCAGTAGTTGGTCCAGCGGGAGATCCTACGAGCAGTACTTC. This encodes CASSWSSGRSYEQYF. The receptor chain draws on TRBV19 and TRBJ2-7; TRBD2 matches 8 bases in the middle. The CDR3 runs 15 amino acids, cysteine and phenylalanine included. The entry retains the CDR3 DNA only, 45 bases that are in frame from base 1. CDR1 and CDR2 are read off the germline V gene (reference sequence) as LNHDA and SQIVND. Clipping removes 5 bases from V and 1 base from J, with 7 as the unmatched junction base count.